The 5 T cell receptor beta chains below were found in one sample sequenced in a study of cytomegalovirus exposure and HLA in healthy donors. PCR employed 60 Vbeta and 13 Jbeta primers. Libraries were prepared by immunoSEQ multiplex PCR; TCRdb keeps only in-frame clonotypes and omits some of them. The sample holds about 140,000 clones, approximately 77% seen once. Sequenced material: PBMCs. The source of these receptors is a woman aged 50 to 65 in good health and CMV-seronegative.

J is TRBJ1-2 and V is TRBV4-3; 8 nucleotides match TRBD1. The germline V gene has CDR1 LGHNA and CDR2 YSLEER. The CDR3 extends over 13 amino acids. Trimming at V came to 1 base and at J to 6 bases, leaving 1 base not matched to a gene. This chain's CDR3 is CASSQARGHGYTF. The CDR3 region has the DNA TGCGCCAGCAGCCAAGCCAGGGGGCATGGCTACACCTTC.

The chain combines TRBV7-6 with TRBJ2-6; possible D gene TRBD2, 6 bases. Per germline, CDR1 SGHVS and CDR2 FNYEAQ. The CDR3 extends over 18 amino acids. The V end was cut by 0 bases, the J end by 1 base, with 13 bases between. The CDR3 bases are TGTGCCAGCAGCTTAGCCCGCGGAGGAGGGTCTGGGGCCAACGTCCTGACTTTC. Its protein is CASSLARGGGSGANVLTF.

This chain connects TRBV13 to TRBJ1-1, with 7 bases identical to TRBD1. J gave up 3 bases and V 6 bases, and 7 bases lay outside the gene matches. Germline V gene lookup returns CDR1 PRHDT and CDR2 FYEKMQ (reference sequence). The CDR3 spans 14 residues. The CDR3 here is CASRKGGADTEAFF. The DNA for the CDR3 is TGTGCCAGCAGGAAAGGGGGCGCGGACACTGAAGCTTTCTTT.

The rearrangement uses TRBV6-6 and TRBJ2-5; a weak D match, TRBD1 (5 bases). V lost 5 bases and J 3 bases, leaving 10 bases between the germline ends. CDR1 and CDR2 from the germline V gene are MNHNY and SVGAGI (reference sequence). The CDR3 covers 13 residues. The CDR3 bases are TGTGCCAGCAGTCCCCAGGGTAAAGAGACCCAGTACTTC. It is translated as CASSPQGKETQYF.

This clone was seen a single time. The chain is built from TRBV7-9 and TRBJ1-5; D may be TRBD1 (5 bases). V was trimmed by 8 bases and J by 4 bases, leaving 15 bases between them. The CDR3 is 14 residues long. Per germline, CDR1 SEHNR and CDR2 FQNEAQ (reference sequence). CDR3 DNA sequence: TGTGCCAGCGGCTACGGGGGGGGGAATCAGCCCCAGCATTTT. Its protein product is CASGYGGGNQPQHF.